Shown below are 28 T cell receptor beta chains from a single sample sequenced in a study of blood T cell repertoires in COVID-19. Sequencing used immunoSEQ multiplex PCR; TCRdb keeps in-frame clones, though not all of them. The data contain 200,000 to 300,000 clones, about 91% of them singletons. Source material: PBMCs or T cells enriched from blood (not recorded which). The source is a woman aged 40 to 50 with acute COVID-19.

This chain connects TRBV18 to TRBJ2-1, with D possibly being TRBD2 (5 bases). Looked up from germline, CDR1 is KGHSH and CDR2 is LQKENI. There are 14 residues in the CDR3. Trimming stripped 3 bases from V and 7 bases from J, with 13 bases between. CDR3 sequence (DNA): TGTGCCAGCTCACCCCGGGGTGGGGAAAATGAGCAGTTCTTC. Protein: CASSPRGGENEQFF.

The DNA of the CDR3 is TGTGCCAGCAGCTTAGCGGGACAGGGGGATGAAAAACTGTTTTTT. It is translated as CASSLAGQGDEKLFF. This rearrangement joins TRBV13 to TRBJ1-4; 11 positions match TRBD1. The V gene end was trimmed by 1 base and the J gene end by 6 bases; junction bases not matched to a gene: 1. The germline V gene encodes CDR1 PRHDT and CDR2 FYEKMQ (reference sequence). The CDR3 runs to 15 residues. The full variable domain, its missing parts supplied by reference TRBV13 and TRBJ1-4, is AAGVIQSPRHLIKEKRETATLKCYPIPRHDTVYWYQQGPGQDPQFLISFYEKMQSDKGSIPDRFSAQQFSDYHSELNMSSLELGDSALYFCASSLAGQGDEKLFFGSGTQLSVL.

The rearrangement joins TRBV28 to TRBJ2-7; 8 nucleotides agree with TRBD1. Germline V gives CDR1 MDHEN, CDR2 SYDVKM. The ends lost 5 bases at V and 5 bases at J; junction bases unmatched: 17. This CDR3 has 17 amino acids. The CDR3 DNA is TGTGCCAGCAGTGGCGCCAGGGGGCGAGGTAGCGGCGACGAGCAGTACTTC. Translation: CASSGARGRGSGDEQYF.

With respect to this clone: One end of the junction does not line up with germline, which may come from a read error. The chain is built from TRBV24-1 and TRBJ2-1; 9 bases agree with TRBD1. The CDR3 has 14 amino acids. From germline, CDR1 is KGHDR and CDR2 SFDVKD. Written as DNA, the CDR3 is TGTGCCACCGAGACAGGGGGAACGTACAACGAGCAGTTCTTC. Amino acid sequence: CATETGGTYNEQFF.

This clone was observed at least ten times. The identical CDR3 is also encoded by other nucleotide sequences in the sample. The V call is TRBV5-4, the J call TRBJ2-1; 7 nucleotides agree with TRBD2. J lost 7 bases, V lost 1 base, and 11 bases had no gene match. This CDR3 is built from 16 residues. CDR1 is SGHNT, CDR2 YYREEE, per germline (reference sequence). The DNA of the CDR3 is TGTGCCAGCAGCTTGCGGGGCGGGAGTACCCCAAATGAGCAGTTCTTC. This codes for CASSLRGGSTPNEQFF. The variable domain in full, with the rest retrieved from reference TRBV5-4 and TRBJ2-1, is ETGVTQSPTHLIKTRGQQVTLRCSSQSGHNTVSWYQQALGQGPQFIFQYYREEENGRGNFPPRFSGLQFPNYSSELNVNALELDDSALYLCASSLRGGSTPNEQFFGPGTRLTVL.

A few counts support this clone. The chain couples TRBV11-3 to TRBJ1-3; unclear D gene. Germline values: CDR1 SGHNT, CDR2 YENEEA. Trimming shortened V by 5 bases and J by 1 base, and 9 bases separated the two germline ends. The CDR3 contains 14 residues. In DNA form, the CDR3 reads TGTGCCAGCAGCATAACGGGTTCTGGAAACACCATATATTTT. It encodes CASSITGSGNTIYF.

The chain couples TRBV18 to TRBJ1-2; perhaps TRBD1 as D (5 bases). The CDR3 has 15 residues. V lost 1 base, J lost 7 bases, and 16 bases lay in between. Germline CDR1 KGHSH, CDR2 LQKENI. CDR3: CASSPLAGKGSGYTF. Here the CDR3 DNA reads TGTGCCAGCTCACCACTGGCAGGGAAGGGCTCTGGCTACACCTTC. The variable domain in full, with the rest retrieved from reference TRBV18 and TRBJ1-2, is NAGVMQNPRHLVRRRGQEARLRCSPMKGHSHVYWYRQLPEEGLKFMVYLQKENIIDESGMPKERFSAEFPKEGPSILRIQQVVRGDSAAYFCASSPLAGKGSGYTFGSGTRLTVV.

This chain's CDR3 is CASSPAGGPETQYF. The CDR3 nucleotides are TGTGCCAGCTCACCAGCGGGAGGGCCAGAGACCCAGTACTTC. The rearrangement joins TRBV18 to TRBJ2-5; 9 bases match TRBD2. CDR1 KGHSH and CDR2 LQKENI come from the germline V gene. The CDR3 is 14 residues long. The V and J ends lost 2 bases and 4 bases, in that order; junction bases with no gene match: 2.

The J gene is TRBJ2-1, the V gene TRBV7-9; 9 bases fit TRBD2. Germline assignment: CDR1 SEHNR and CDR2 FQNEAQ (reference sequence). This CDR3 has 19 residues. V lost 6 bases and J lost 1; bases outside the gene matches: 16. The chain's CDR3 is CASRAGGRSGILSYNEQFF. The CDR3 DNA is TGTGCCAGCAGGGCGGGAGGGAGAAGCGGGATACTATCCTACAATGAGCAGTTCTTC.

This chain connects TRBV6-5 to TRBJ1-1; 7 positions agree with TRBD1. The V and J ends lost 2 bases and 7 bases, in that order; junction bases with no gene match: 4. The CDR3 spans 13 residues. Per the germline V gene, CDR1 is MNHEY and CDR2 is SVGAGI. CDR3 coding DNA: TGTGCCAGCAGTTACAGTACAGGGGTTGAAGCTTTCTTT. Translating it yields CASSYSTGVEAFF.

This sequence joins TRBV7-6 and TRBJ2-1; no reliable D call. This CDR3 spans 18 amino acids. Germline values: CDR1 SGHVS, CDR2 FNYEAQ. V lost 0 bases to trimming and J lost 4 bases, with 19 bases between them. Here the CDR3 DNA reads TGTGCCAGCAGCTTAGCCCCCCTACTCGCGTCGTTGTACAATGAGCAGTTCTTC. Translating gives CASSLAPLLASLYNEQFF.

The genes are TRBV14 and TRBJ2-7; TRBD1 matches at 9 bases. Germline assignment: CDR1 SGHDN and CDR2 FVKESK. The CDR3 has 14 amino acids. The trim removed 0 bases at V and 6 bases at J, leaving 3 bases unmatched. CDR3 in amino acids: CASSQDGQGFEQYV. DNA of the CDR3: TGTGCCAGCAGCCAAGACGGACAGGGGTTCGAGCAGTACGTC.

This chain joins TRBV28 and TRBJ1-5; possibly TRBD1 for D (6 bases). This CDR3 region has 14 residues. V shed 3 bases and J shed 6 bases, with 12 bases lying between them. Per germline, CDR1 MDHEN and CDR2 SYDVKM. This CDR3 is CASSLGAGAQPQHF. In nucleotides, the CDR3 is TGTGCCAGCAGTTTGGGGGCAGGGGCTCAGCCCCAGCATTTT.

The gene calls are TRBV5-1 and TRBJ2-7, with 8 nucleotides matching TRBD1. The germline CDR1 and CDR2 sequences are SGHRS and YFSETQ. CDR3 length: 13 residues. As DNA, the CDR3 is TGCGGGACCCGTGAAGGACAGGGCTACGAGCAGTACTTC. Its translation is CGTREGQGYEQYF.

The chain joins TRBV18 to TRBJ2-7, with D perhaps matching TRBD1 (5 bases). Looked up from germline, CDR1 is KGHSH and CDR2 is LQKENI. Trimming pared 4 bases from V and 0 bases from J, leaving 13 bases between. The CDR3 totals 15 residues. DNA of the CDR3: TGTGCCAGCTCACTACAACAGGATACCTCCTACGAGCAGTACGTC. Translating it yields CASSLQQDTSYEQYV.

This sequence joins TRBV7-9 and TRBJ2-7; 8 bases map to TRBD1. CDR1 is SEHNR, CDR2 FQNEAQ, per germline (reference sequence). V dropped 3 bases and J dropped 6; count of bases not matched to a gene: 4. The CDR3 length is 13 residues. CDR3 nucleotides: TGTGCCAGCAGCTTCCAGGGGGCGGGCGAGCAGTACTTC. This translates into CASSFQGAGEQYF.

Comment on this clone: At one end, the junction sequence differs from germline, possibly due to a read error. V and J are TRBV30 and TRBJ1-5; D is perhaps TRBD1 (5 bases). This CDR3 contains 14 residues. From germline, CDR1 is GTSNPN and CDR2 SVGIG (reference sequence). This chain's CDR3 is CAWSTTSGNPPQHF. The CDR3 region has the DNA TGTGCCTGGAGTACGACGTCAGGGAATCCGCCCCAGCATTTT.

The chain employs TRBV12-3 or TRBV12-4 and TRBJ2-7, with D possibly TRBD1 on 6 matching bases. V lost 6 bases and J 3 bases, leaving 12 bases between the germline ends. The length of the CDR3 is 13 residues. The CDR3 bases are TGTGCCAGCAGCCCCGGACAGCTCTACGAGCAGTACGTC. This gives the protein CASSPGQLYEQYV.

The V and J genes are TRBV6-5 and TRBJ2-7; D not certain. There are 15 residues in the CDR3. Germline CDR1 is MNHEY and CDR2 is SVGAGI. V lost 4 bases and J lost 0, with 13 bases in between. CDR3 DNA sequence: TGTGCCAGCAGTTTCGCGACTGGCTACTCCTACGAGCAGTACTTC. Protein product: CASSFATGYSYEQYF.

V is TRBV25-1 and J is TRBJ1-2; D is ambiguous. The CDR3 covers 10 residues. Trimming left V 8 bases short and J 4 bases short, with 5 bases between. Germline assignment: CDR1 MGHDK and CDR2 SYGVNS. The CDR3 sequence: CASGSYGYTF. The CDR3 DNA is TGTGCCAGCGGGAGCTATGGCTACACCTTC.

This clone was recorded a few times. V usage is TRBV3-1 (or the pseudogene TRBV3-2) and J usage is TRBJ1-6, with D perhaps TRBD1 (5 bases). V was cut by 1 base and J by 0 bases, with 13 bases left in between. In germline, CDR1 is LGHDT, CDR2 YNNKEL (reference sequence). The CDR3 runs to 18 residues. The CDR3 loop is CASSQGRALSSYNSPLHF. The CDR3 coding sequence is TGTGCCAGCAGCCAAGGCAGGGCCCTGAGCTCCTATAATTCACCCCTCCACTTT.

The chain carries TRBV7-8 and TRBJ1-4; D might be TRBD1 (6 bases). The V end lost 5 bases, the J end lost 5 bases, and 12 bases lay between the germline ends. The germline V gene has CDR1 SGHVS and CDR2 FQNEAQ. The CDR3 is made up of 14 amino acids. The CDR3 loop reads CASSPGAWNEKLFF. CDR3 DNA: TGTGCCAGCAGCCCAGGGGCATGGAATGAAAAACTGTTTTTT. The variable domain in full, with the rest retrieved from reference TRBV7-8 and TRBJ1-4, is GAGVSQSPRYKVAKRGQDVALRCDPISGHVSLFWYQQALGQGPEFLTYFQNEAQLDKSGLPSDRFFAERPEGSVSTLKIQRTQQEDSAVYLCASSPGAWNEKLFFGSGTQLSVL.

The rearrangement joins TRBV11-1 to TRBJ1-1, with D tentatively TRBD1 (6 bases). V was shortened by 6 bases and J by 5 bases, with 16 bases between the two germline ends. This CDR3 spans 14 amino acids. From germline, CDR1 is SGHAT and CDR2 FQDESV (reference sequence). CDR3 DNA sequence: TGTGCCAGCAGTTCAGGGGCGGGAGGAACTGAAGCTTTCTTT. As protein: CASSSGAGGTEAFF.

CDR3 sequence (DNA): TGTGCCAGCAGCCACCGGGAATCTGGGGCCAACGTCCTGACTTTC. This encodes CASSHRESGANVLTF. The chain recombines TRBV7-9 with TRBJ2-6; D might be TRBD2 (5 bases). Per germline, CDR1 SEHNR and CDR2 FQNEAQ (reference sequence). With 5 bases removed from V and 1 base from J, the gap between germline ends came to 9 bases. The CDR3 extends over 15 amino acids.

V and J are TRBV6-5 and TRBJ2-5; 11 bases match TRBD2. This CDR3 comprises 15 residues. Germline loops: CDR1 MNHEY, CDR2 SVGAGI. The J segment lost 9 bases and the V segment lost 7 bases, leaving 13 bases of the junction unmatched. The CDR3: CASTVTSGVVGPQYF. CDR3 coding DNA: TGTGCCAGCACTGTGACTAGCGGGGTCGTAGGGCCCCAGTACTTC.

CDR3 nucleotide sequence: TGTGCCAGCAGCCGAGGGGGCTACGAGCAGTACTTC. Its protein product is CASSRGGYEQYF. The chain has TRBV11-2 and TRBJ2-7; TRBD1 might be the D (6 bases). The CDR3 covers 12 residues. The ends were cut back, 5 bases at V and 3 bases at J, with 8 bases in the middle. Per germline, CDR1 SGHAT and CDR2 FQNNGV.

This clone appeared once. The chain recombines TRBV18 with TRBJ2-1; 10 bases are a match to TRBD2. The length of the CDR3 is 18 residues. Germline V gene sequence: CDR1 KGHSH, CDR2 LQKENI. V shed 4 bases, J shed 0 bases, and the junction held 9 bases outside the gene matches. This CDR3 reads CASSQTSGHDSSYNEQFF. DNA of the CDR3: TGTGCCAGCTCACAGACTAGCGGGCATGACAGCTCCTACAATGAGCAGTTCTTC.

The chain combines TRBV5-6 with TRBJ2-2, with D uncertain. With 5 bases removed from V and 4 bases from J, the gap between germline ends came to 6 bases. The length of the CDR3 is 12 residues. Germline V CDR1 and CDR2: SGHDT, YYEEEE. The CDR3 coding sequence is TGTGCCAGCAGGCCGGGCACCGGGGAGCTGTTTTTT. Translated: CASRPGTGELFF. The complete variable domain, with remaining parts taken from reference TRBV5-6 and TRBJ2-2, reads DAGVTQSPTHLIKTRGQQVTLRCSPKSGHDTVSWYQQALGQGPQFIFQYYEEEERQRGNFPDRFSGHQFPNYSSELNVNALLLGDSALYLCASRPGTGELFFGEGSRLTVL.